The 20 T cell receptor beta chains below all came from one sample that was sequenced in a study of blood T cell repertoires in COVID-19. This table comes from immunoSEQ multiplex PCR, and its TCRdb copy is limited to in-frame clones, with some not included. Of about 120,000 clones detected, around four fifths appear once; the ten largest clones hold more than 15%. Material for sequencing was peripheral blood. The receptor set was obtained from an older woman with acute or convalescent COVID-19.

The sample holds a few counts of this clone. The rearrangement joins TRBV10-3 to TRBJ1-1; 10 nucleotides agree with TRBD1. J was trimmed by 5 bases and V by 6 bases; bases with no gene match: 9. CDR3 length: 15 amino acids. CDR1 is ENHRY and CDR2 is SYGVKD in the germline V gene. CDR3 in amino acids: CAIRRDDRGPTEAFF. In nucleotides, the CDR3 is TGTGCCATCAGGAGAGACGACAGGGGGCCAACTGAAGCTTTCTTT.

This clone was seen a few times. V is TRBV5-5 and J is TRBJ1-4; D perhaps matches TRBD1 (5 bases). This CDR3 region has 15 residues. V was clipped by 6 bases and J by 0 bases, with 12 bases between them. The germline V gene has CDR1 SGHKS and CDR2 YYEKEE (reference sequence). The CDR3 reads CASTNRQSTNEKLFF. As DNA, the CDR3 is TGTGCCAGCACCAACCGACAGTCAACTAATGAAAAACTGTTTTTT.

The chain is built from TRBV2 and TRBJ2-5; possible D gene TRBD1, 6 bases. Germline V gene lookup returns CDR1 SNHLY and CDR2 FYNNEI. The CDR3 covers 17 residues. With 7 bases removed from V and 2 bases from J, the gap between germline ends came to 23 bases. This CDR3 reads CASKPGTPRVGQETQYF. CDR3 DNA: TGTGCCAGCAAGCCCGGGACACCTCGAGTGGGGCAAGAGACCCAGTACTTC. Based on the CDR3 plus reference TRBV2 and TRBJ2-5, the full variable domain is EPEVTQTPSHQVTQMGQEVILRCVPISNHLYFYWYRQILGQKVEFLVSFYNNEISEKSEIFDDQFSVERPDGSNFTLKIRSTKLEDSAMYFCASKPGTPRVGQETQYFGPGTRLLVL.

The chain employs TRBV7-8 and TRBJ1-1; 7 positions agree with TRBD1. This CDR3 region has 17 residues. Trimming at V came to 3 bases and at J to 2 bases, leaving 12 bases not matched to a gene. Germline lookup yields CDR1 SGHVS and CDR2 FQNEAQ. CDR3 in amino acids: CASSFTTTGTVNTEAFF. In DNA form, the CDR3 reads TGTGCCAGCAGCTTTACGACAACCGGGACAGTAAACACTGAAGCTTTCTTT.

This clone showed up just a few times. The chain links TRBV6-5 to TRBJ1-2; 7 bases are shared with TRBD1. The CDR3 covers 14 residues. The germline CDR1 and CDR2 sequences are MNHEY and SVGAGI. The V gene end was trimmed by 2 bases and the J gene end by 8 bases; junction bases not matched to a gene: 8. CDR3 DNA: TGTGCCAGCAGTTACCAGACAGGGTTGGGCGGCTACACCTTC. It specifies CASSYQTGLGGYTF.

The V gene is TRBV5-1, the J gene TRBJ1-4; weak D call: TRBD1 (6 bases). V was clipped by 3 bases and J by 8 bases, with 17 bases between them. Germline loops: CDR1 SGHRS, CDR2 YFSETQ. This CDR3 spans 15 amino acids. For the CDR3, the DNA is TGCGCCAGCAGCTCGGCGGGGGGGCAGGGCGAAAAACTGTTTTTT. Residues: CASSSAGGQGEKLFF.

The CDR3 here is CASSLDRGNEKLFF. The CDR3 DNA follows: TGTGCCAGCAGCTTGGACAGGGGTAACGAAAAACTGTTTTTT. The chain recombines TRBV25-1 with TRBJ1-4; 9 bases are a match to TRBD1. Germline V gene sequence: CDR1 MGHDK, CDR2 SYGVNS. The V segment lost 6 bases and the J segment 8 bases; nucleotides outside the gene matches: 7. CDR3 length: 14 amino acids.

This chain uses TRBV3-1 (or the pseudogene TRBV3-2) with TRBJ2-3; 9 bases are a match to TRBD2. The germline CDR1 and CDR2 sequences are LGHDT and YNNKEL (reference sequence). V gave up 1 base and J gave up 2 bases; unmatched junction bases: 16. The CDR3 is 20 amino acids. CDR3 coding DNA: TGTGCCAGCAGCCAAGTTCAGTCCGGGGCTAGCGGGGATTTCACAGATACGCAGTATTTT. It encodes CASSQVQSGASGDFTDTQYF.

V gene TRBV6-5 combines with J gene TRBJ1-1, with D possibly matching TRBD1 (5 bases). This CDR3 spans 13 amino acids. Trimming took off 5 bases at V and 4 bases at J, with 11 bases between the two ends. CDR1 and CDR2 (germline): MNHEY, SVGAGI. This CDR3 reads CASSLQGSTEAFF. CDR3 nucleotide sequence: TGTGCCAGCAGTCTTCAGGGTAGCACTGAAGCTTTCTTT.

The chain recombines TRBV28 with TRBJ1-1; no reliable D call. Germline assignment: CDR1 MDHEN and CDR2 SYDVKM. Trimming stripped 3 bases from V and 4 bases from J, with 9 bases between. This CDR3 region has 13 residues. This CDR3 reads CASSFVVSTEAFF. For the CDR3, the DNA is TGTGCCAGCAGTTTCGTGGTGAGCACTGAAGCTTTCTTT.

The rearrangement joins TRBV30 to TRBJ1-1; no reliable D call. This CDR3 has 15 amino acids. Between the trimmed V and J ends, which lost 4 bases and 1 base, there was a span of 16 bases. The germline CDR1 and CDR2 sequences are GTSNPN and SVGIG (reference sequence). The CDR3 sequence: CAWNEDLARNTEAFF. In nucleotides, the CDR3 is TGTGCCTGGAATGAAGATCTGGCCCGGAACACTGAAGCTTTCTTT.

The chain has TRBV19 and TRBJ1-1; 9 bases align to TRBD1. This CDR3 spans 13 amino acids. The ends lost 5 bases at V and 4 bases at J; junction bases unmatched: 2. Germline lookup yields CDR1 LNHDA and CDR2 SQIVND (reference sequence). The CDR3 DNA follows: TGTGCCAGTAGTCCGACAGGGGGCACTGAAGCTTTCTTT. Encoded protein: CASSPTGGTEAFF.

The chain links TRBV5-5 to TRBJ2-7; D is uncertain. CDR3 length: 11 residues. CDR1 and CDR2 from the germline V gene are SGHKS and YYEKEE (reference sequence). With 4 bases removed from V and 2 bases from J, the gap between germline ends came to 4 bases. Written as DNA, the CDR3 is TGTGCCAGCAGCGAGGCCTACGAGCAGTACTTC. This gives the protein CASSEAYEQYF.

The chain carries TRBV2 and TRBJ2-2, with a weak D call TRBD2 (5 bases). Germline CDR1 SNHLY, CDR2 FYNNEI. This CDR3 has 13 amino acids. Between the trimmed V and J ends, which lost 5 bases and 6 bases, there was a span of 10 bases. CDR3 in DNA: TGTGCCAGCAGTCTCTCGGAGGCCGGGGAGCTGTTTTTT. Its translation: CASSLSEAGELFF. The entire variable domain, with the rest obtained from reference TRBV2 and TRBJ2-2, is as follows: EPEVTQTPSHQVTQMGQEVILRCVPISNHLYFYWYRQILGQKVEFLVSFYNNEISEKSEIFDDQFSVERPDGSNFTLKIRSTKLEDSAMYFCASSLSEAGELFFGEGSRLTVL.

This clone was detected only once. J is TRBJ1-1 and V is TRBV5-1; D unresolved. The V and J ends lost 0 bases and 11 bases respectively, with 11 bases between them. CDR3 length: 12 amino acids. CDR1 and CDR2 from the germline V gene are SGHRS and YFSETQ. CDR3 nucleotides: TGCGCCAGCAGCTTGGGGGCCACTGGGGCTTTCTTT. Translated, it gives CASSLGATGAFF.

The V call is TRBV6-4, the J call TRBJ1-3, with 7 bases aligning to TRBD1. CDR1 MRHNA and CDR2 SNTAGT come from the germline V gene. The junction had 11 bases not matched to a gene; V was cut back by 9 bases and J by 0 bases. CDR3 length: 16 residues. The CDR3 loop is CASDNRGRCSGNTIYF. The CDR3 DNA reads TGTGCCAGTGACAACAGGGGCCGATGCTCTGGAAACACCATATATTTT.

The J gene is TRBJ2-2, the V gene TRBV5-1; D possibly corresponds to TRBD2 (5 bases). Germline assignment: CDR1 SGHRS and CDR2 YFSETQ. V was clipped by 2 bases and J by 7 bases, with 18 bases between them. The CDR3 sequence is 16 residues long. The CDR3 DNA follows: TGCGCCAGCAGCTTACTTCCCGGGAACTCGGGCGGGGAGCTGTTTTTT. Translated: CASSLLPGNSGGELFF.

The CDR3 coding sequence is TGTGCCAGCAGCTTGGGCGTGGGGGGGGAGCAGTACTTC. Translating gives CASSLGVGGEQYF. The rearrangement joins TRBV5-4 to TRBJ2-7; 7 positions agree with TRBD2. The CDR3 runs 13 residues. The J segment lost 7 bases and the V segment lost 0 bases, leaving 4 bases of the junction unmatched. Germline loops: CDR1 SGHNT, CDR2 YYREEE (reference sequence). The full variable domain, its missing parts supplied by reference TRBV5-4 and TRBJ2-7, is ETGVTQSPTHLIKTRGQQVTLRCSSQSGHNTVSWYQQALGQGPQFIFQYYREEENGRGNFPPRFSGLQFPNYSSELNVNALELDDSALYLCASSLGVGGEQYFGPGTRLTVT.

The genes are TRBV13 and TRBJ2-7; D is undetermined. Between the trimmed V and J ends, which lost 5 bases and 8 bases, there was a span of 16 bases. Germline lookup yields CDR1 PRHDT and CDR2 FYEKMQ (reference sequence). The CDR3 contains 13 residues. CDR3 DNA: TGTGCCAGCAGCCCGAGGATATCTACCAAGCAGTACTTC. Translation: CASSPRISTKQYF.

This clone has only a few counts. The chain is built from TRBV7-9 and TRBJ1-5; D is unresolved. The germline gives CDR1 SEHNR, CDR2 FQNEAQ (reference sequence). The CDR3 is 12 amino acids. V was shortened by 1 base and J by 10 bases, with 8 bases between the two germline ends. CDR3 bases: TGTGCCAGCAGCTTAGAGAGAGGACCCCAGCATTTT. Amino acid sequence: CASSLERGPQHF.